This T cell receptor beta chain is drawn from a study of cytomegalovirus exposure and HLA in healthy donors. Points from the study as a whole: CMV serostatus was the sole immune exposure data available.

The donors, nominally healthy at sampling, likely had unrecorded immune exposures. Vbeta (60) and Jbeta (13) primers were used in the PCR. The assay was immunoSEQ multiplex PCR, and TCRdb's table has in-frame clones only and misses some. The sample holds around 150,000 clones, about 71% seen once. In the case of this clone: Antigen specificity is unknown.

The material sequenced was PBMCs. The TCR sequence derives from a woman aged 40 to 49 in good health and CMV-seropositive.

The CDR3 nucleotides read TGTGCAAGTCGTACTCCCGGGACAGGACGGTATGGCTACACCTTC. As protein: CASRTPGTGRYGYTF. The chain has TRBV12-2 and TRBJ1-2; whether TRBD1, the table's D call, matches the DNA was not checked. TRBV12-2 is shown as a pseudogene. The CDR3 runs 15 residues.